This T cell receptor (beta chain) came from a study of T cell changes during pregnancy in multiple sclerosis. Comment on this clone: A read error may produce the germline difference seen at one junction end.

Method: immunoSEQ multiplex PCR; TCRdb's copy keeps in-frame clones and lacks some. The table has 100,000 or so clones, around nine tenths seen once. The material was peripheral blood, obtained in the second trimester of pregnancy. This receptor was identified in a female donor with multiple sclerosis, enrolled in a pregnancy study.

CDR3 DNA sequence: TGTGCCAGCAGAGAAGGACAGGGGGTGTATCAGCCCCAGCATTTT. Its protein is CASREGQGVYQPQHF. The rearrangement joins TRBV6-1 to TRBJ1-5; 10 nucleotides agree with TRBD1. Germline CDR1 reads MNHNS; CDR2 reads SASEGT. The CDR3 is 15 residues long.